The 22 T cell receptor beta chains in this list originate from one sample, sequenced in a study of T cell repertoires in cytomegalovirus infection. A single record per CDR3 protein comes from TCRdb applying MiXCR to the reads. The table lists roughly 860,000 distinct CDR3 sequences, 30% to 35% of them singletons. Their cognate antigens are unknown. The specimen was cultured CD8+ T cells from PBMCs, collected from culture after CMV antigen stimulation. The receptors were gathered from a human donor in good health (CMV status not recorded). Some clones in this sample may be carry-over from other donors' samples.

This clonotype was observed a handful of times. The chain combines TRBV15 with TRBJ1-1; TRBD1 is a possible D gene (5 bases). Trimming cost V 5 bases and J 4 bases, with 14 bases left between them. CDR1 LNHNV and CDR2 YYDKDF come from the germline V gene (reference sequence). This CDR3 has 14 amino acids. CDR3 in DNA: TGTGCCACCAGCCCCCGCAGGGCAGGCACTGAAGCTTTCTTT. This gives the protein CATSPRRAGTEAFF.

The rearrangement joins TRBV6-2 or TRBV6-3 to TRBJ1-1; the D is unclear. Trimming shortened V by 0 bases and J by 8 bases, and 13 bases separated the two germline ends. There are 14 residues in the CDR3. CDR1 and CDR2 from the germline V gene are MNHEY and SVGEGT. The CDR3 protein is CASSYSTGSGEAFF. CDR3 coding DNA: TGTGCCAGCAGTTACTCGACGGGGAGCGGAGAAGCTTTCTTT.

This chain links TRBV4-3 with TRBJ2-5; D may be TRBD1 (5 bases). The CDR3 runs 16 residues. CDR1 and CDR2 (germline): LGHNA, YSLEER. The V end was cut by 0 bases, the J end by 1 base, with 12 bases between. CDR3 bases: TGCGCCAGCAGCCAAGATTTCGTGGACATCCAAGAGACCCAGTACTTC. Its translation is CASSQDFVDIQETQYF.

This rearrangement joins TRBV27 to TRBJ2-3, with TRBD2 identical over 11 bases. The CDR3 contains 14 residues. Germline CDR1 MNHEY, CDR2 SMNVEV (reference sequence). Trimming removed 8 bases from V and 6 bases from J; junction bases left unmatched: 7. As DNA, the CDR3 is TGTGCCAGCGTAGCGGGGGGGATGATGGATACGCAGTATTTT. Protein sequence: CASVAGGMMDTQYF.

This clonotype has just a few counts. The chain has TRBV6-5 and TRBJ2-1; D is tentatively TRBD1 or TRBD2 (5 bases each). V was clipped by 0 bases and J by 9 bases, with 18 bases between them. Germline CDR1 is MNHEY and CDR2 is SVGAGI. This CDR3 has 16 amino acids. CDR3 in amino acids: CASSYSYGSVGGEQFF. In DNA, the CDR3 is TGTGCCAGCAGTTACTCATATGGTAGCGTTGGGGGTGAGCAGTTCTTC.

A remark on this clonotype: Compared with germline, one end of the junction differs, possibly owing to a read error. V usage is TRBV3-1 and J usage is TRBJ1-1, with 8 bases identical to TRBD1. The CDR3 contains 13 residues. The germline gives CDR1 LGHDT, CDR2 YNNKEL (reference sequence). The CDR3 DNA follows: TGTGCCAGCAGACCAGGGGGCGGCACTGAAGCTTTGTTT. Its protein is CASRPGGGTEALF.

V usage is TRBV19 and J usage is TRBJ1-1; the match to TRBD1 covers 7 bases. This CDR3 region has 15 residues. CDR1 is LNHDA and CDR2 is SQIVND in the germline V gene (reference sequence). V lost 8 bases to trimming and J lost 0 bases; unmatched junction nucleotides: 9. The CDR3 reads CASLGQGGMNTEAFF. CDR3 DNA: TGTGCCAGTCTGGGGCAGGGGGGTATGAACACTGAAGCTTTCTTT. The whole variable domain, remainder taken from reference TRBV19 and TRBJ1-1, is DGGITQSPKYLFRKEGQNVTLSCEQNLNHDAMYWYRQDPGQGLRLIYYSQIVNDFQKGDIAEGYSVSREKKESFPLTVTSAQKNPTAFYLCASLGQGGMNTEAFFGQGTRLTVV.

The V and J genes are TRBV7-2 and TRBJ2-1, with 12 bases aligning to TRBD2. In germline, CDR1 is SGHTA, CDR2 FQGNSA. V gave up 1 base and J gave up 7 bases; unmatched junction bases: 8. The CDR3 runs 17 residues. The CDR3 DNA reads TGTGCCAGCAGCTTAGAAGGGCTAGCGGGGGGGACGAATGAGCAGTTCTTC. Its translation is CASSLEGLAGGTNEQFF. The variable domain in full, with the rest retrieved from reference TRBV7-2 and TRBJ2-1, is GAGVSQSPSNKVTEKGKDVELRCDPISGHTALYWYRQSLGQGLEFLIYFQGNSAPDKSGLPSDRFSAERTGGSVSTLTIQRTQQEDSAVYLCASSLEGLAGGTNEQFFGPGTRLTVL.

The rearrangement joins TRBV7-2 to TRBJ1-2; no definite D call. The CDR3 is made up of 18 amino acids. CDR1 SGHTA and CDR2 FQGNSA come from the germline V gene. Trimming removed 7 bases at V and 1 base at J, with 25 bases between. CDR3 DNA sequence: TGTGCCAGCAATGCATTAACAGCTGAACAGCAATTTAACTATGGCTACACCTTC. As protein: CASNALTAEQQFNYGYTF.

This clonotype was found a few times. This chain links TRBV27 with TRBJ2-7, with a possible D match to TRBD2 (6 bases). CDR1 is MNHEY and CDR2 is SMNVEV in the germline V gene (reference sequence). The V gene lost 5 bases and the J gene lost 1 base, with 15 bases spanning the gap. This CDR3 region has 15 residues. The CDR3 loop is CASSVAGIGSYEQYV. The CDR3 nucleotides are TGTGCCAGCAGTGTCGCGGGAATCGGTTCCTACGAGCAGTACGTC.

This clonotype was observed a handful of times. The chain combines TRBV19 with TRBJ1-1, with TRBD1 matching 9 bases. CDR3 size: 13 residues. Germline CDR1 LNHDA, CDR2 SQIVND (reference sequence). V shed 6 bases, J shed 6 bases, and the junction held 5 bases outside the gene matches. CDR3 nucleotide sequence: TGTGCCAGTAGACAGGGGGCAAGCGCTGAAGCTTTCTTT. Protein product: CASRQGASAEAFF.

The chain is built from TRBV10-3 and TRBJ2-3; the match to TRBD2 covers 11 bases. This CDR3 has 15 amino acids. V gave up 11 bases and J gave up 3 bases; unmatched junction bases: 10. Per the germline V gene, CDR1 is ENHRY and CDR2 is SYGVKD. The CDR3 DNA sequence: TGTGCCGCCGACCCTAGCGGGGGGCGGACAGATACGCAGTATTTT. As protein: CAADPSGGRTDTQYF.

This clonotype occurred a few times. The genes are TRBV4-2 and TRBJ2-3, with 8 bases matching TRBD1. The length of the CDR3 is 18 residues. The V gene end was trimmed by 3 bases and the J gene end by 0 bases; junction bases not matched to a gene: 11. Germline CDR1 is LGHNA and CDR2 is YNFKEQ. CDR3 in DNA: TGTGCCAGCAGCCAGGACGACCTGGACAGGGTCAGCACAGATACGCAGTATTTT. This gives the protein CASSQDDLDRVSTDTQYF.

This clonotype showed up just a few times. This chain links TRBV7-9 with TRBJ1-6; 8 nucleotides agree with TRBD1. The CDR3 length is 14 residues. The germline CDR1 and CDR2 sequences are SEHNR and FQNEAQ (reference sequence). V dropped 4 bases and J dropped 13; count of bases not matched to a gene: 9. The CDR3: CASSWVTGGNPLHF. CDR3 DNA sequence: TGTGCCAGCAGCTGGGTAACAGGGGGGAATCCCCTCCACTTT.

The V call is TRBV24-1, the J call TRBJ1-1; 7 bases match TRBD1. CDR1 KGHDR and CDR2 SFDVKD come from the germline V gene. The CDR3 is made up of 15 amino acids. The junction had 9 bases not matched to a gene; V was cut back by 5 bases and J by 4 bases. The CDR3 loop is CATSGSTGTGTEAFF. CDR3 DNA: TGTGCCACCAGTGGTTCGACAGGGACGGGCACTGAAGCTTTCTTT.

The chain recombines TRBV27 with TRBJ2-5; no clear D. The V gene's germline CDR1 is MNHEY and CDR2 SMNVEV (reference sequence). Trimming took 6 bases from V and 3 from J, leaving 11 bases between them. The CDR3 is 13 residues long. The DNA of the CDR3 is TGTGCCAGCAGGGGCCCAAGTAAAGAGACCCAGTACTTC. This gives the protein CASRGPSKETQYF.

At least ten counts were recorded for this clonotype. This rearrangement joins TRBV20-1 to TRBJ1-2; 9 bases agree with TRBD1. Trimming took 6 bases from V and 6 from J; bases not matched to a gene: 5. The germline gives CDR1 DFQATT, CDR2 SNEGSKA (reference sequence). This CDR3 is built from 12 residues. This CDR3 reads CSATGTGHGYTF. Written as DNA, the CDR3 is TGCAGTGCAACCGGGACAGGGCATGGCTACACCTTC.

The V call is TRBV27, the J call TRBJ2-7; 9 bases align to TRBD1. Germline assignment: CDR1 MNHEY and CDR2 SMNVEV (reference sequence). CDR3 size: 13 residues. V lost 9 bases to trimming and J lost 5 bases; unmatched junction nucleotides: 8. CDR3 region: CASTGTGSHEQYF. CDR3 nucleotide sequence: TGTGCCAGTACCGGGACAGGGTCCCACGAGCAGTACTTC.

The chain uses TRBV2 and TRBJ1-5; D gene uncertain. Trimming cost V 5 bases and J 5 bases, with 16 bases left between them. CDR1 is SNHLY, CDR2 FYNNEI, per germline. The CDR3 has 15 amino acids. The CDR3, as DNA: TGTGCCAGCAGTCCGTCGGAGTCTGAGGATCAGCCCCAGCATTTT. This sequence encodes CASSPSESEDQPQHF.

This chain connects TRBV7-9 to TRBJ1-2, with 9 bases matching TRBD1. CDR1 is SEHNR, CDR2 FQNEAQ, per germline (reference sequence). CDR3 length equals 15 residues. After removal of 5 bases from V and 8 bases from J, the junction contained 12 bases not matched to a gene. The CDR3 sequence: CASSPRTGESPGYTF. In DNA, the CDR3 is TGTGCCAGCAGCCCCAGGACAGGGGAATCTCCCGGCTACACCTTC.

A few counts support this clonotype. This rearrangement joins TRBV19 to TRBJ1-1, with TRBD1 matching over 7 bases. Germline assignment: CDR1 LNHDA and CDR2 SQIVND (reference sequence). The CDR3 is 14 residues long. V trimming: 7 bases; J trimming: 8 bases; junction bases outside the gene matches: 13. The CDR3 here is CASIPETGSLEAFF. The CDR3 region has the DNA TGTGCCAGTATCCCTGAGACAGGGTCATTGGAAGCTTTCTTT.

The rearrangement links TRBV10-3 to TRBJ1-2, with D maybe TRBD1 (6 bases). From germline, CDR1 is ENHRY and CDR2 SYGVKD. The CDR3 extends over 14 amino acids. Between the trimmed V and J ends, which lost 6 bases and 0 bases, there was a span of 11 bases. CDR3 coding DNA: TGTGCCATCAGCGGGACACCAGCTAACTATGGCTACACCTTC. As protein: CAISGTPANYGYTF.